This record looks at one TCR beta chain sequence and its context. This sample was taken from a study of memory CD4+ T cells and cytomegalovirus serostatus. In the study overall: This sample comes from healthy Belgian adults, roughly 9 CMV seropositive, roughly 22 seronegative.

The germline gives CDR1 LNHDA, CDR2 SQIVND (reference sequence). V was pared by 5 bases and J by 2 bases, with 16 bases between. The CDR3 spans 16 residues. Produced via immunoSEQ multiplex PCR; TCRdb's table is partial and in-frame only. Among about 52,000 clones listed, around four fifths were seen once. Single viable CD3+CD4+CD8-CD45RO+ cells were sorted as the memory CD4+ T cells. CD4+ T cells were isolated by positive magnetic selection. The rearrangement uses TRBV19 and TRBJ1-5; D gene unclear. Sequenced sample: memory CD4+ T cells from blood. The receptor comes from an adult in good health and CMV-seropositive. CDR3 sequence reads: CASSGRGIGGNQPQHF. CDR3 bases: TGTGCCAGTAGTGGCCGTGGAATCGGCGGCAATCAGCCCCAGCATTTT. Combining the CDR3 with reference TRBV19 and TRBJ1-5 gives the whole variable domain DGGITQSPKYLFRKEGQNVTLSCEQNLNHDAMYWYRQDPGQGLRLIYYSQIVNDFQKGDIAEGYSVSREKKESFPLTVTSAQKNPTAFYLCASSGRGIGGNQPQHFGDGTRLSIL.